This T cell receptor (beta chain) was identified in a study of control samples from healthy donors and cancer patients. Germline loops: CDR1 WSHSY, CDR2 SAAADI. This CDR3 is 14 amino acids long. Trimming removed 3 bases from V and 12 bases from J, with 18 bases in between. Profiled with immunoSEQ multiplex PCR; TCRdb holds only in-frame clones, not every one. The sample has approximately 89,000 clones; around 87% are singletons. The sample taken for sequencing was blood. The chain links TRBV10-2 to TRBJ2-1; possible D gene TRBD2, 5 bases. The origin of this receptor is a man between 50 and 59 years old in good health. DNA for the CDR3: TGCGCCAGCAGTGACAAGCGGCCTATAGATCTGCAGTTCTTC. Its translation is CASSDKRPIDLQFF.